What follows are 4 T cell receptor beta chains derived from one specimen sequenced in a study of blood T cell repertoires in COVID-19. Method: immunoSEQ multiplex PCR; TCRdb's copy keeps in-frame clones and lacks some. The data contain a few hundred thousand clones, approximately 86% of them singletons. Material for sequencing was peripheral blood. The receptor source for this set is a man between 18 and 35 years old with active or convalescent COVID-19.

On this clone itself: The sample carries other DNA sequences with the same CDR3. This sequence joins TRBV15 and TRBJ2-7, with a possible D match to TRBD1 (6 bases). V gave up 0 bases and J gave up 3 bases, with 12 bases separating them. The germline CDR1 and CDR2 sequences are LNHNV and YYDKDF (reference sequence). The CDR3 covers 15 residues. The CDR3 protein is CATSRDRGRGYEQYF. In nucleotides, the CDR3 is TGTGCCACCAGCAGAGATAGGGGCAGGGGCTACGAGCAGTACTTC.

This chain uses TRBV29-1 with TRBJ1-2, with D uncertain. In germline, CDR1 is SQVTM, CDR2 ANQGSEA. The V and J ends lost 4 bases and 2 bases respectively, with 11 bases between them. CDR3 length equals 13 residues. The CDR3 nucleotides are TGCAGCGTTGTGGCGGGGAAAAACTATGGCTACACCTTC. Translation: CSVVAGKNYGYTF.

The V and J genes are TRBV4-1 and TRBJ2-7, with 9 bases matching TRBD2. This CDR3 is built from 16 residues. V lost 0 bases to trimming and J lost 2 bases; unmatched junction nucleotides: 5. CDR1 and CDR2 (germline): MGHRA, YSYEKL. CDR3 sequence reads: CASSQDTLAGTYEQYF. CDR3 DNA: TGCGCCAGCAGCCAAGATACGCTAGCGGGAACCTACGAGCAGTACTTC.

The chain is built from TRBV4-3 and TRBJ2-1, with TRBD2 matching over 12 bases. Germline values: CDR1 LGHNA, CDR2 YSLEER. The CDR3 covers 20 residues. Trimming cost V 0 bases and J 0 bases; bases outside gene matches: 9. The CDR3 nucleotides read TGCGCCAGCAGCCAAGATGTGCTAGCGGGGGGGCGCGTCTCCTACAATGAGCAGTTCTTC. It encodes CASSQDVLAGGRVSYNEQFF.